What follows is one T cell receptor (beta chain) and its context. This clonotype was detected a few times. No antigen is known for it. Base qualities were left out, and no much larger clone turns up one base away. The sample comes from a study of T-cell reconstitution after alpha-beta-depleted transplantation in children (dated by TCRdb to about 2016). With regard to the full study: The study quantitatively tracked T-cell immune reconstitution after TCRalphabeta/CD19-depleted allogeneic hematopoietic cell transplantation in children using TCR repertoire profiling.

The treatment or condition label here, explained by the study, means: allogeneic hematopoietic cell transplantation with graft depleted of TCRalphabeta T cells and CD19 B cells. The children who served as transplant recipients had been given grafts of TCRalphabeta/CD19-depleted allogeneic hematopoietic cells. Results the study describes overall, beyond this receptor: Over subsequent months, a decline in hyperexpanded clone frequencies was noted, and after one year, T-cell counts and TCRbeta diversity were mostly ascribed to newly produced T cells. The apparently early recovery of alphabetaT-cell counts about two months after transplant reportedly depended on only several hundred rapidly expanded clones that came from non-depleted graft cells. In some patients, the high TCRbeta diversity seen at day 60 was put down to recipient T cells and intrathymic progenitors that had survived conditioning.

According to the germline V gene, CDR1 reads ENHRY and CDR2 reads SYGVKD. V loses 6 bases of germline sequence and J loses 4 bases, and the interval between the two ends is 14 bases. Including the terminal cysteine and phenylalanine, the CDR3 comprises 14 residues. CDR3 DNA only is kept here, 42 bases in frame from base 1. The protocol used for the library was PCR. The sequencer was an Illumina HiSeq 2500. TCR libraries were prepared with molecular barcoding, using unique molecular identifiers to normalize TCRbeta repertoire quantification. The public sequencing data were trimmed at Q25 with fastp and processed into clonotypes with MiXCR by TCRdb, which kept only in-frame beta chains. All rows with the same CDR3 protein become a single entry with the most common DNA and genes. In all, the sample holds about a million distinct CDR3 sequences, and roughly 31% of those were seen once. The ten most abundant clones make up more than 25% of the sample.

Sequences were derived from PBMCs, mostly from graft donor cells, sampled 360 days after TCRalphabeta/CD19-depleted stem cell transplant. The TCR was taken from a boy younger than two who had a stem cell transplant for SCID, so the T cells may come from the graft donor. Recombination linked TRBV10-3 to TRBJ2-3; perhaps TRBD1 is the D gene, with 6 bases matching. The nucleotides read TGTGCCATCAGGGCACAGGGCAGGGCAGATACGCAGTATTTT. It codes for CAIRAQGRADTQYF.